This T cell receptor beta chain was recovered during a study of blood T cell repertoires in COVID-19. The overall study: Spain, Italy and the United States supplied samples that represented acute and convalescent COVID-19. PBMCs, B-cell-depleted T cells, or T cells were the source of the cDNA or gDNA that made up the material.

The CDR3 length is 16 residues. Losses at the gene ends were 2 bases for V and 2 bases for J; bases not matched to a gene: 9. The germline CDR1 and CDR2 sequences are SQVTM and ANQGSEA. Per the authors' pipeline: Reference gene primer amplification in the assay estimated nucleated cell counts. Libraries were prepared by immunoSEQ multiplex PCR; TCRdb keeps only in-frame clonotypes and omits some of them. V and J calls and clone size are as listed in that table; D and trimming were resolved from the DNA. The data hold 80,000 to 95,000 clones, with about four fifths observed a single time. This rearrangement joins TRBV29-1 to TRBJ2-7; 10 bases line up with TRBD1. The clonotype comes from a man older than 75 with acute or convalescent COVID-19. Sequencing was carried out using peripheral blood. This CDR3 is CSVETSMTGGAYEQYF. The CDR3, as DNA: TGCAGCGTTGAAACGTCGATGACAGGGGGCGCCTACGAGCAGTACTTC.